The clone carrying this T cell receptor (beta chain) is deemed medium-sized. The antigen remains undetermined. The sample belongs to a study of liver allograft versus peripheral blood T cells. About the research overall: Comparative analysis was performed on T cell receptor repertoires from transplanted livers and from recipients' peripheral blood.

General observations from the study: T cell receptor repertoires inside liver allografts reportedly differed from those in peripheral blood.

TCRdb fed the reads into MiXCR, producing one record per CDR3 protein. The sample has 10,000 to 15,000 distinct CDR3 sequences; 28% are singletons. Germline V gene sequence: CDR1 KGHSH, CDR2 LQKENI. Between the trimmed V and J ends, which lost 2 bases and 2 bases, there was a span of 8 bases. The CDR3 is 14 residues long. The receptor was isolated from a human patient who had a liver transplant. Some of these T cells may belong to the graft donor. The chain carries TRBV18 and TRBJ2-3; D gene unclear. CDR3 loop: CASSPTRNTDTQYF. The DNA for the CDR3 is TGTGCCAGCTCACCAACACGAAACACAGATACGCAGTATTTT.